The 19 T cell receptor beta chains below all came from one sample that was sequenced in a study of post-analysis software for immune sequencing data. Unique molecular identifiers were built into the TCR beta cDNA libraries. TCRdb processed the PCR reads anew with MiXCR; each CDR3 protein has one entry. The table has about 540,000 distinct CDR3 sequences, 34% seen once; the top ten hold approximately 5.4%. These TCRs are of unknown antigen specificity. Regarding the study as a whole: Comparison of patients with controls showed a handful of TRBV segments more frequent in patients, TRBV5-6, TRBV5-1 and TRBV20-1 among them.

Sequences were obtained from blood. Receptor source: a girl between 2 and 17 years old with multiple sclerosis.

This clonotype has just one count. This chain joins TRBV25-1 and TRBJ2-3; a weak D match, TRBD2 (5 bases). The length of the CDR3 is 15 residues. Trimming stripped 5 bases from V and 0 bases from J, with 12 bases between. The germline gives CDR1 MGHDK, CDR2 SYGVNS. The CDR3 loop is CASSNSEASTDTQYF. The CDR3 DNA is TGTGCCAGCAGTAATAGCGAGGCTAGCACAGATACGCAGTATTTT.

The V call is TRBV27, the J call TRBJ1-1; D might be TRBD1 (6 bases). The CDR3 is 14 residues long. The ends were cut back, 6 bases at V and 4 bases at J, with 15 bases in the middle. The germline V gene has CDR1 MNHEY and CDR2 SMNVEV (reference sequence). The CDR3 bases are TGTGCCAGCAGGCAACAGGGATTGAGCACTGAAGCTTTCTTT. Protein product: CASRQQGLSTEAFF.

V is TRBV11-2 and J is TRBJ2-1; D possibly matches TRBD1 or TRBD2 (5 bases each). CDR3 length: 13 amino acids. CDR1 SGHAT and CDR2 FQNNGV come from the germline V gene. Trimming removed 5 bases at V and 6 bases at J, with 11 bases between. The CDR3 loop is CASSTTRGNEQFF. CDR3 nucleotide sequence: TGTGCCAGCAGCACCACTAGGGGCAATGAGCAGTTCTTC.

The sample holds a few counts of this clonotype. This sequence joins TRBV11-2 and TRBJ2-7; D tentatively fits TRBD1 or TRBD2 (5 bases each). The DNA end lines up better with TRBJ2-5; the J call may be wrong. The CDR3 length is 17 residues. Germline V CDR1 and CDR2: SGHAT, FQNNGV. The CDR3 DNA is TGTGCCAGCAGCTTAAGCGGTACTAGGGGTGGGCGAGAGACCCAGTACTTC. Translation: CASSLSGTRGGRETQYF.

This chain connects TRBV20-1 to TRBJ2-1; D is tentatively TRBD1 or TRBD2 (5 bases each). The germline V gene encodes CDR1 DFQATT and CDR2 SNEGSKA (reference sequence). Between the trimmed V and J ends, which lost 5 bases and 0 bases, there was a span of 14 bases. This CDR3 is built from 15 residues. The CDR3 sequence: CSADGDASSYNEQFF. In DNA form, the CDR3 reads TGCAGTGCTGACGGGGACGCGAGCTCCTACAATGAGCAGTTCTTC.

This clonotype was seen only a few times. The chain links TRBV5-1 to TRBJ2-2; no clear D gene. CDR3 length: 12 amino acids. Trimming shortened V by 9 bases and J by 3 bases, and 9 bases separated the two germline ends. Looked up from germline, CDR1 is SGHRS and CDR2 is YFSETQ. The CDR3 DNA reads as TGCGCCACAGCAAGCTACACCGGGGAGCTGTTTTTT. Its protein product is CATASYTGELFF. The whole variable domain, remainder taken from reference TRBV5-1 and TRBJ2-2, is KAGVTQTPRYLIKTRGQQVTLSCSPISGHRSVSWYQQTPGQGLQFLFEYFSETQRNKGNFPGRFSGRQFSNSRSEMNVSTLELGDSALYLCATASYTGELFFGEGSRLTVL.

This clonotype was seen only a few times. The V and J genes are TRBV7-2 and TRBJ2-1; no clear D gene. The CDR3 spans 16 residues. From germline, CDR1 is SGHTA and CDR2 FQGNSA. Trimming took 3 bases from V and 0 from J, leaving 12 bases between them. This chain's CDR3 is CASSFNFLSSYNEQFF. The CDR3 DNA reads as TGTGCCAGCAGCTTTAATTTCTTGAGCTCCTACAATGAGCAGTTCTTC.

This sequence joins TRBV20-1 and TRBJ2-6; D call uncertain. CDR1 and CDR2 from the germline V gene are DFQATT and SNEGSKA (reference sequence). The length of the CDR3 is 12 residues. Trimming pared 8 bases from V and 0 bases from J, leaving 5 bases between. The CDR3 region has the DNA TGCAGTACTACCTCTGGGGCCAACGTCCTGACTTTC. Encoded protein: CSTTSGANVLTF.

The genes are TRBV28 and TRBJ2-1; 7 nucleotides agree with TRBD1. The CDR3 totals 12 residues. Germline V gene lookup returns CDR1 MDHEN and CDR2 SYDVKM. Losses at the gene ends were 9 bases for V and 9 bases for J; bases not matched to a gene: 8. CDR3 bases: TGTGCCAGTTCCGTAGGGGGCAGTGAGCAGTTCTTC. Its translation is CASSVGGSEQFF.

This chain connects TRBV12-3 or TRBV12-4 to TRBJ2-7, with 9 bases fitting TRBD2. CDR3 length: 14 residues. The trim removed 6 bases at V and 3 bases at J, leaving 6 bases unmatched. The CDR3 is CASRLERGDYEQYF. Here the CDR3 DNA reads TGTGCCAGCAGGTTGGAGCGGGGGGACTACGAGCAGTACTTC.

This clonotype is a singleton in its sample. The rearrangement links TRBV23-1 to TRBJ1-2; D uncertain. TRBV23-1 is sorted into the ORF group, with uncertain function. V dropped 0 bases and J dropped 2 bases, with 22 bases sitting between them. The CDR3 is 19 amino acids. This CDR3 is CASSQSPSQGPGLNYGYTF. CDR3 DNA: TGCGCCAGCAGTCAATCGCCCTCTCAAGGTCCAGGTCTAAACTATGGCTACACCTTC.

Here the CDR3 DNA reads TGTGCCAGCAGCAAAGGACGGGGTGCGGGGCTAGGCTATGAGCAGTTCTTC. Translated: CASSKGRGAGLGYEQFF. V gene TRBV7-2 combines with J gene TRBJ2-1; D is possibly TRBD2 (6 bases). CDR3 size: 17 residues. The germline V and J ends were trimmed by 5 bases and 8 bases, with 25 bases remaining between them. Per the germline V gene, CDR1 is SGHTA and CDR2 is FQGNSA.

This clonotype was found many times. V usage is TRBV10-2 and J usage is TRBJ1-6; unclear D gene. Trimming removed 6 bases from V and 7 bases from J, with 4 bases in between. The V gene's germline CDR1 is WSHSY and CDR2 SAAADI. This CDR3 has 11 residues. This chain's CDR3 is CASSGNSPLHF. The CDR3 DNA reads TGCGCCAGCAGCGGGAATTCACCCCTCCACTTT.

V is TRBV7-9 and J is TRBJ1-1; D possibly corresponds to TRBD1 (5 bases). This CDR3 contains 12 residues. V lost 4 bases to trimming and J lost 7 bases, with 10 bases between them. CDR1 is SEHNR, CDR2 FQNEAQ, per germline (reference sequence). CDR3 bases: TGTGCCAGCAGCTCCCCGACAGTTGAAGCTTTCTTT. Translating it yields CASSSPTVEAFF.

The CDR3 DNA is TGCAGTGCAACATCCGGGGTTCGTGGAAACACCATATATTTT. Amino acids: CSATSGVRGNTIYF. The chain employs TRBV20-1 and TRBJ1-3; D call uncertain. Trimming removed 6 bases at V and 3 bases at J, with 15 bases between. The CDR3 length is 14 residues. Germline values: CDR1 DFQATT, CDR2 SNEGSKA (reference sequence).

This clonotype was picked up a small number of times. The V and J genes are TRBV9 and TRBJ2-5; 8 bases are shared with TRBD1. Per germline, CDR1 SGDLS and CDR2 YYNGEE. The CDR3 loop spans 14 amino acids. V trimming: 3 bases; J trimming: 5 bases; junction bases outside the gene matches: 6. CDR3 sequence: CASSGTGFGETQYF. CDR3 DNA: TGTGCCAGCAGCGGGACAGGGTTTGGTGAGACCCAGTACTTC.

The V gene is TRBV7-2, the J gene TRBJ2-2; D possibly matches TRBD1 or TRBD2 (6 bases each). This CDR3 has 14 residues. V dropped 5 bases and J dropped 3 bases, with 10 bases sitting between them. The germline gives CDR1 SGHTA, CDR2 FQGNSA. The CDR3 here is CASSEGGYTGELFF. Written as DNA, the CDR3 is TGTGCCAGCAGCGAAGGGGGGTACACCGGGGAGCTGTTTTTT.

This clonotype was seen just once. CDR3 DNA: TGTGCCAGCATTCGTTTGCCGGGACAGGGGTTTGCGAGGGGGGCCAACGTCCTGACTTTC. It is translated as CASIRLPGQGFARGANVLTF. The chain couples TRBV6-1 to TRBJ2-6, with 10 positions matching TRBD1. Germline CDR1 is MNHNS and CDR2 is SASEGT. This CDR3 comprises 20 residues. The junction had 19 bases not matched to a gene; V was cut back by 7 bases and J by 4 bases.

This rearrangement joins TRBV4-1 to TRBJ2-3; TRBD1 is a possible D gene (5 bases). This CDR3 spans 17 amino acids. V was pared by 0 bases and J by 5 bases, with 18 bases between. From germline, CDR1 is MGHRA and CDR2 YSYEKL. For the CDR3, the DNA is TGCGCCAGCAGCCAAGATCAGGCAGGGTTTTTGGTAGATACGCAGTATTTT. It yields the protein CASSQDQAGFLVDTQYF.